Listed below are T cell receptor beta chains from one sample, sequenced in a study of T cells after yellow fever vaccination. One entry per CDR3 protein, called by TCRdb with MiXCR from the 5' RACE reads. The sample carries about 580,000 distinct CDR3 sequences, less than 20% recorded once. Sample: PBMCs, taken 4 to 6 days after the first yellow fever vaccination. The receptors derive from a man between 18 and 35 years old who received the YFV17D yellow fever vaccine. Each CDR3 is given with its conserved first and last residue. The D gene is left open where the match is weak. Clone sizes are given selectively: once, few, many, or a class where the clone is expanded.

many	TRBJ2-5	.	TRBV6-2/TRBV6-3	CASSYSTETQYF	TGTGCCAGCAGTTACTCGACAGAGACCCAGTACTTC
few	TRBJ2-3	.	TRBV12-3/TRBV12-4	CASSKGHSTDTQYF	TGTGCCAGCAGCAAGGGACATTCCACAGATACGCAGTATTTT
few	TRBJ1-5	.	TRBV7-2	CASKQTANQPQHF	TGTGCCAGCAAACAAACAGCGAATCAGCCCCAGCATTTT
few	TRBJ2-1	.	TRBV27	CASSIRSTRSYNEQFF	TGTGCCAGCAGTATTAGGTCCACTCGCTCCTACAATGAGCAGTTCTTC
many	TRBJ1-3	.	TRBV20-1	CSAVRISGNTIYF	TGCAGTGCTGTGAGGATCTCTGGAAACACCATATATTTT
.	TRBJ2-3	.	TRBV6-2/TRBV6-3	CASSWAGITDTQYF	TGTGCCAGCAGTTGGGCGGGGATCACAGATACGCAGTATTTT
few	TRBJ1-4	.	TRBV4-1	CASSQVKSANEKLFF	TGCGCCAGCAGCCAAGTTAAATCGGCCAATGAAAAACTGTTTTTT
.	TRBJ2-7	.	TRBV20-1	CSARDTYEQYF	TGCAGTGCCCGGGATACCTACGAGCAGTACTTC
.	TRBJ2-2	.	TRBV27	CATRPARSNTGELFF	TGTGCCACCCGGCCCGCGCGGTCGAACACCGGGGAGCTGTTTTTT
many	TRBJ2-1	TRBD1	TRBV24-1	CATSDPDRAGGNEQFF	TGTGCCACCAGTGACCCGGACAGGGCCGGGGGCAATGAGCAGTTCTTC
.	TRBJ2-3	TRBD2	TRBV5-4	CASSLGGLTSTDTQYF	TGTGCCAGCAGCTTGGGGGGACTAACTAGCACAGATACGCAGTATTTT
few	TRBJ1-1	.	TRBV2	CASSEQGPNTEAFF	TGTGCCAGCAGTGAACAGGGCCCGAACACTGAAGCTTTCTTT
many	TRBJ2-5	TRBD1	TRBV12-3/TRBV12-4	CASSPQGRGETQYF	TGTGCCAGCAGTCCACAGGGGCGCGGAGAGACCCAGTACTTC
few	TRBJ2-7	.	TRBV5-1	CASSFFTGPTFEQYF	TGCGCCAGCAGCTTTTTTACAGGACCCACCTTCGAGCAGTACTTC
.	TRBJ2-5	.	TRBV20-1	CSARDLRRQETQYF	TGCAGTGCTAGAGATTTGCGACGGCAAGAGACCCAGTACTTC
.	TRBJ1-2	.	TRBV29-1	CSVEAGGGYTF	TGCAGCGTTGAAGCTGGGGGTGGCTACACCTTC
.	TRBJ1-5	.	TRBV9	CASARAGSFNQPQHF	TGTGCCAGCGCCCGCGCGGGGAGCTTTAATCAGCCCCAGCATTTT
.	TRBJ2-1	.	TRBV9	CASASGGSYNEQFF	TGTGCCAGCGCGTCAGGGGGGTCCTACAATGAGCAGTTCTTC
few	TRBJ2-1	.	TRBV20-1	CSASLPNGDNEQFF	TGCAGTGCTAGTTTACCGAACGGGGACAATGAGCAGTTCTTC
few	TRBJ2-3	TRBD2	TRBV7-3	CASSLVGGARDTQYF	TGTGCCAGCAGCTTAGTCGGGGGGGCCAGAGATACGCAGTATTTT
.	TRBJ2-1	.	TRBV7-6	CASSLQADHVGEQFF	TGTGCCAGCAGCTTACAGGCCGACCACGTCGGTGAGCAGTTCTTC
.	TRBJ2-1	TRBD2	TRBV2	CASSVPAGLTSYNEQFF	TGTGCCAGCAGTGTTCCAGCGGGGTTAACCTCCTACAATGAGCAGTTCTTC
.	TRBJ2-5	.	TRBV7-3	CASSFLSGTRGQETQYF	TGTGCCAGCAGCTTTCTCTCTGGAACGAGGGGACAAGAGACCCAGTACTTC
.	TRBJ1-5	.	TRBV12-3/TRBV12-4	CASTPGQPGRPQHF	TGTGCCAGTACCCCTGGGCAGCCCGGGAGACCCCAGCATTTT